This T cell receptor (beta chain) was sequenced for a study of response to subunit inactivated influenza vaccine. Overall study findings and caveats: Authors suggested few new T cells are recruited by each seasonal influenza vaccination.

Concerning this clonotype itself: Its antigen is currently unknown.

The CDR3 totals 15 residues. The V gene lost 6 bases and the J gene lost 4 bases, with 15 bases spanning the gap. CDR1 is LNHDA, CDR2 SQIVND, per germline (reference sequence). TCRdb passed the RT-PCR reads through MiXCR, listing each CDR3 protein once. The table shows some 480,000 distinct CDR3 sequences, with approximately 9.9% occurring only once. This TCR derives from a man aged 50 to 60 who received an inactivated influenza vaccine. The chain links TRBV19 to TRBJ2-2; D might be TRBD1 (5 bases). The sample in question was PBMCs from blood, obtained about 40 days after vaccination. The CDR3 region has the DNA TGTGCCAGTAGAAGGCTACATCAGGGCACCGGGGAGCTGTTTTTT. Protein: CASRRLHQGTGELFF.